These T cell receptor beta chains were read from a single sample in a study of cytotoxic CD8 clonotypes in ibrutinib-treated CLL. Assay: immunoSEQ multiplex PCR; the TCRdb copy retains only in-frame clones and omits some. The sample lists 300,000 or so clones; under 70% were seen once. The sequencing here drew on PBMCs, taken after 36 months of ibrutinib treatment. The receptor set was obtained from a human donor with chronic lymphocytic leukemia. The CDR3 runs from the conserved cysteine through the conserved F or W. The order of the fields is J gene, clone size, D gene, V gene, CDR3 protein, CDR3 DNA. A D gene is named only where the DNA matches it firmly. The size field is filled for only some rows; it gives once, few, many or a size class.

>TRBJ2-1|few|NA|TRBV18
CASSPRVLNEQFF
TGTGCCAGCTCGCCACGGGTCCTCAATGAGCAGTTCTTC
>TRBJ2-7|NA|TRBD2|TRBV6-5
CASSYSGGTYEQYF
TGTGCCAGCAGTTACTCGGGAGGGACCTACGAGCAGTACTTC
>TRBJ2-1|NA|NA|TRBV11-3
CASSPRDSLGNEQFF
TGTGCCAGCAGCCCGCGGGACAGTCTGGGCAATGAGCAGTTCTTC
>TRBJ2-7|NA|NA|TRBV11-2
CASSSQGIEQYF
TGTGCCAGCAGCTCGCAGGGAATCGAGCAGTACTTC
>TRBJ1-2|NA|NA|TRBV4-1
CASSRGVNLNYGYTF
TGCGCCAGCAGCCGGGGAGTGAACTTAAACTATGGCTACACCTTC
>TRBJ1-2|once|NA|TRBV11-2
CASSLIAGPLYYGYTF
TGTGCCAGCAGCCTGATCGCGGGGCCTCTCTACTATGGCTACACCTTC
>TRBJ2-7|NA|TRBD1|TRBV28
CASSSVDRGLGNEQYF
TGTGCCAGCAGTTCGGTTGACAGGGGATTAGGGAACGAGCAGTACTTC
>TRBJ1-2|NA|TRBD1|TRBV7-2
CASSSDREGYTF
TGTGCCAGCAGCTCAGACAGGGAAGGCTACACCTTC
>TRBJ1-4|few|NA|TRBV5-1
CASSSGPNTEKLFF
TGCGCCAGCAGCTCGGGACCCAATACTGAAAAACTGTTTTTT
>TRBJ1-1|few|TRBD1|TRBV9
CASSVVQGGTEAFF
TGTGCCAGCAGCGTAGTTCAGGGGGGCACTGAAGCTTTCTTT
>TRBJ1-2|NA|NA|TRBV27
CASSWGQGSYGYTF
TGTGCCAGCAGCTGGGGGCAGGGAAGCTATGGCTACACCTTC
>TRBJ1-2|NA|NA|TRBV6-1
CASSDGDSRNDGYTF
TGTGCCAGCAGTGATGGGGACTCCCGGAATGATGGCTACACCTTC
>TRBJ1-3|NA|NA|TRBV28
CASSTLTASGGTIYF
TGTGCCAGCAGTACCCTGACCGCCTCGGGAGGCACCATATATTTT
>TRBJ2-1|NA|TRBD2|TRBV29-1
CSVTGTRYNEQFF
TGCAGCGTTACCGGGACTAGATACAATGAGCAGTTCTTC
>TRBJ2-3|once|TRBD2|TRBV7-6
CASSPLPQRGRPDTQYF
TGTGCCAGCAGCCCTCTCCCCCAGCGGGGGCGGCCAGATACGCAGTATTTT
>TRBJ2-6|NA|NA|TRBV5-1
CASSLSGTGANVLTF
TGCGCCAGCAGCTTGTCGGGGACTGGGGCCAACGTCCTGACTTTC
>TRBJ2-3|NA|NA|TRBV10-1
CASSEDPAGAFTDTQYF
TGCGCCAGCAGTGAGGACCCGGCGGGGGCCTTCACAGATACGCAGTATTTT
>TRBJ2-2|NA|TRBD2|TRBV7-2
CASSQKRGTGELFF
TGTGCCAGCAGCCAGAAGCGGGGGACCGGGGAGCTGTTTTTT
>TRBJ1-4|NA|TRBD1|TRBV5-8
CASSPDRGGEKLFF
TGTGCCAGCAGCCCCGACAGGGGTGGGGAAAAACTGTTTTTT
>TRBJ2-3|few|TRBD1|TRBV7-8
CASSPRQGATDTQYF
TGTGCCAGCAGCCCTCGACAGGGGGCTACAGATACGCAGTATTTT
>TRBJ2-3|NA|TRBD2|TRBV7-2
CASSLTSGGGDTQYF
TGTGCCAGCAGCCTGACTAGCGGGGGAGGGGATACGCAGTATTTT
>TRBJ1-1|NA|NA|TRBV6-4
CATSMGERAFF
TGTGCCACCTCAATGGGGGAGAGGGCTTTCTTT
>TRBJ2-3|NA|NA|TRBV9
CASSSLRGDTQYF
TGTGCCAGCAGCTCCCTTAGAGGGGATACGCAGTATTTT
>TRBJ2-7|few|NA|TRBV6-1
CASSVLSGYEQYF
TGTGCCAGCAGTGTTCTATCGGGGTACGAGCAGTACTTC
>TRBJ2-5|NA|NA|TRBV29-1
CSGSSYQETQYF
TGCAGCGGGAGCTCGTACCAAGAGACCCAGTACTTC
>TRBJ2-7|NA|NA|TRBV14
CASSQDSTYEQYF
TGTGCCAGCAGCCAAGACTCAACCTACGAGCAGTACTTC
>TRBJ2-7|NA|TRBD2|TRBV9
CASSVGPSGGYEQYF
TGTGCCAGCAGCGTAGGCCCTAGCGGGGGGTACGAGCAGTACTTC
>TRBJ2-2|NA|TRBD1|TRBV7-3
CASSSTGSGTGELFF
TGTGCCAGCAGCTCGACAGGGTCGGGCACCGGGGAGCTGTTTTTT
>TRBJ2-1|NA|NA|TRBV25-1
CASSAGDEQFF
TGTGCCAGCAGCGCCGGGGATGAGCAGTTCTTC
>TRBJ2-1|NA|NA|TRBV4-1
CASSPRDGPGEQFF
TGCGCCAGCAGCCCCAGGGACGGACCCGGTGAGCAGTTCTTC
>TRBJ2-1|NA|TRBD1|TRBV6-6
CTSSYDRGGYEQFF
TGTACCAGCAGTTACGACAGGGGAGGATATGAGCAGTTCTTC
>TRBJ1-2|few|NA|TRBV27
CASTFTTGPPNYGYTF
TGTGCCAGCACCTTCACCACGGGACCCCCTAACTATGGCTACACCTTC
>TRBJ2-2|NA|TRBD1|TRBV7-2
CASSPWTGAGELFF
TGTGCCAGCAGCCCGTGGACAGGGGCCGGGGAGCTGTTTTTT